This T cell receptor beta chain was sequenced during a study of T cells in Graves' hyperthyroidism and ophthalmopathy. For the study at large: The blood sample was taken at first diagnosis, before treatment began.

V lost 6 bases and J lost 0, with 15 bases in between. CDR1 and CDR2 from the germline V gene are SQVTM and ANQGSEA. The CDR3 covers 16 residues. There were TCR beta CDR3 regions amplified from RNA transcripts. An initial round of RT-PCR targeting the TCR CDR3 relied on the HTBI primer set. TCRdb ran MiXCR on the multiplex PCR reads and lists one entry per CDR3 protein. The sample lists a few hundred thousand distinct CDR3 sequences, about 16% occurring once. Each ophthalmopathy patient scored at least 3 on the Clinical Activity Score and at least 4 on NOSPECS grade, with duration under 3 months. PBMCs were collected from an approximately 9.3 ml volume of fresh peripheral blood.

The sequenced sample consisted of blood. This receptor was taken from a woman aged 25-40 years with Graves' ophthalmopathy. The chain recombines TRBV29-1 with TRBJ2-6; D is uncertain. The CDR3 region has the DNA TGCAGCGTCCTGGACCATCTTAACTCTGGGGCCAACGTCCTGACTTTC. It translates to CSVLDHLNSGANVLTF.